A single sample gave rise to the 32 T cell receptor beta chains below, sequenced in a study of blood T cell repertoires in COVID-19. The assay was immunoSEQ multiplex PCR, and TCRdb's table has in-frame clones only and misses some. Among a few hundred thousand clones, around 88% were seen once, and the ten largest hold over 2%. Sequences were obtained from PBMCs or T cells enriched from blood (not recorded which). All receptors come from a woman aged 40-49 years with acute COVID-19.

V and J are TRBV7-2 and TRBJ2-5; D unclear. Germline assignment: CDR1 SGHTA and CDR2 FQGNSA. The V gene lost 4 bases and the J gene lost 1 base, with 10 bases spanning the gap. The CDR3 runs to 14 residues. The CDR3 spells CASSYRRGQETQYF. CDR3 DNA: TGTGCCAGCAGCTACCGGCGAGGCCAAGAGACCCAGTACTTC. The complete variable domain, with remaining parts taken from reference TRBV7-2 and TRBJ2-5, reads GAGVSQSPSNKVTEKGKDVELRCDPISGHTALYWYRQSLGQGLEFLIYFQGNSAPDKSGLPSDRFSAERTGGSVSTLTIQRTQQEDSAVYLCASSYRRGQETQYFGPGTRLLVL.

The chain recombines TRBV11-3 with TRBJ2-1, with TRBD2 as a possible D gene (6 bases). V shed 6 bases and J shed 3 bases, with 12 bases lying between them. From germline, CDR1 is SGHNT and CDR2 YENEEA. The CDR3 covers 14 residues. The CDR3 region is CASRFGTLYNEQFF. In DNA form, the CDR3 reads TGTGCCAGCAGGTTCGGGACTCTCTACAATGAGCAGTTCTTC.

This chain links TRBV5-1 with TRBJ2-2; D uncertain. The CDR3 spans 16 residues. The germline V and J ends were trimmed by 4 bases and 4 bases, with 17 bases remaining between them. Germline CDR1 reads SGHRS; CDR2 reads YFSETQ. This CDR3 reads CASSADSAPGTGELFF. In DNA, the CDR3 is TGCGCCAGCAGCGCCGACTCCGCGCCGGGCACCGGGGAGCTGTTTTTT.

The CDR3 region is CASSQARPGQGNSPLHF. CDR3 nucleotide sequence: TGTGCCAGCAGCCAAGCTCGCCCTGGACAGGGGAATTCACCCCTCCACTTT. The rearrangement joins TRBV3-1 (or the pseudogene TRBV3-2) to TRBJ1-6, with 9 bases that match TRBD1. Germline V gives CDR1 LGHDT, CDR2 YNNKEL (reference sequence). The V gene end was trimmed by 1 base and the J gene end by 7 bases; junction bases not matched to a gene: 8. The CDR3 is 17 residues long.

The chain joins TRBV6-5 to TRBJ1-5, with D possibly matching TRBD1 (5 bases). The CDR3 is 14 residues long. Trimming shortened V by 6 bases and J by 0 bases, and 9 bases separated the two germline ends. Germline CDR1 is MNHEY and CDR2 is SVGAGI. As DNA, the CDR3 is TGTGCCAGCAGGGCAACAGGTAGCAATCAGCCCCAGCATTTT. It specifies CASRATGSNQPQHF.

The CDR3: CASSSGLGGYEQYF. CDR3 coding DNA: TGTGCCAGCAGCTCGGGACTAGGAGGCTACGAGCAGTACTTC. The chain is built from TRBV3-1 (or the pseudogene TRBV3-2) and TRBJ2-7, with 8 bases aligning to TRBD2. The CDR3 loop spans 14 amino acids. The V gene's germline CDR1 is LGHDT and CDR2 YNNKEL (reference sequence). V shed 5 bases and J 3 bases; nucleotides not matched to a gene: 6.

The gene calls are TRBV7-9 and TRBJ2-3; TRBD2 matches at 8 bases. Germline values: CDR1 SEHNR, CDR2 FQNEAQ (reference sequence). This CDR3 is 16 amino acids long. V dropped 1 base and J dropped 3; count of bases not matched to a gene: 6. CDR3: CASSLGASGGTDTQYF. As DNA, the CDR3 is TGTGCCAGCAGCTTAGGGGCCAGCGGGGGAACAGATACGCAGTATTTT.

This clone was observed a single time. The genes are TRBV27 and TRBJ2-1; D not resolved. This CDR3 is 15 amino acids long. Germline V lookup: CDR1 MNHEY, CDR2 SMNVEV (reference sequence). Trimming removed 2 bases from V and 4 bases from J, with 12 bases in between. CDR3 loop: CASSLTQPKYNEQFF. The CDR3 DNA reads TGTGCCAGCAGTTTAACACAGCCCAAGTACAATGAGCAGTTCTTC.

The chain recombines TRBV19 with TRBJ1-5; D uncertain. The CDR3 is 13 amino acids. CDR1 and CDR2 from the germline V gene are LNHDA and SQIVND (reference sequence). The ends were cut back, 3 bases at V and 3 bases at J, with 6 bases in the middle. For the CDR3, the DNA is TGTGCCAGTAGTATCAGGTACAATCAGCCCCAGCATTTT. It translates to CASSIRYNQPQHF.

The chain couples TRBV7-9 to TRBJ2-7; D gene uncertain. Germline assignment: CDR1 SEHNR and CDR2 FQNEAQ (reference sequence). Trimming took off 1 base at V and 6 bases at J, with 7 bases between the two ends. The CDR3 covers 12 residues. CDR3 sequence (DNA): TGTGCCAGCAGCTTAGGGTCCGGCGAGCAGTACGTC. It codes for CASSLGSGEQYV.

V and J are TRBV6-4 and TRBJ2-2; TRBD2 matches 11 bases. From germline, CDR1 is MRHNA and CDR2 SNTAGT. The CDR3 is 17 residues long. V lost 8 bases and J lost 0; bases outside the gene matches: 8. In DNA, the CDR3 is TGTGCCAGCCGAGTCCTAGCGGGGGGCTCGAACACCGGGGAGCTGTTTTTT. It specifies CASRVLAGGSNTGELFF.

For the CDR3, the DNA is TGTGCCAGCAGTTCTCTCCAGGGCTACGAGCAGTACGTC. It specifies CASSSLQGYEQYV. The chain uses TRBV7-2 and TRBJ2-7, with D possibly TRBD1 on 5 matching bases. Germline loops: CDR1 SGHTA, CDR2 FQGNSA. The V end was cut by 6 bases, the J end by 3 bases, with 12 bases between. The CDR3 has 13 amino acids.

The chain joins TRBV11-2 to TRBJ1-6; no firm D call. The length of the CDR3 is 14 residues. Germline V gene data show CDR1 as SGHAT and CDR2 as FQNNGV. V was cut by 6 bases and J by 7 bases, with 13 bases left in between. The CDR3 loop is CASRLRGDNSPLHF. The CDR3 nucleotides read TGTGCCAGCAGACTCAGAGGAGACAATTCACCCCTCCACTTT.

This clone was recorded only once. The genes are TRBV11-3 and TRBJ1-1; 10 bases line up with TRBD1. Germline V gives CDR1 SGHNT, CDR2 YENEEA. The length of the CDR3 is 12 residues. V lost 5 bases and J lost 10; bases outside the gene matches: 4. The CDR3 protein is CASSLGQGRAFF. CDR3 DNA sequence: TGTGCCAGCAGCCTGGGACAGGGGCGAGCTTTCTTT.

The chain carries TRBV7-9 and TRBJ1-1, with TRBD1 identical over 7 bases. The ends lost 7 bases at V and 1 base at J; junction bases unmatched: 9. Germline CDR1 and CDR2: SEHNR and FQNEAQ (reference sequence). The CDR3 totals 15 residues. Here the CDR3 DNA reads TGTGCCAGCACCCCGGGAGGGGGCTCGAACACTGAAGCTTTCTTT. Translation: CASTPGGGSNTEAFF. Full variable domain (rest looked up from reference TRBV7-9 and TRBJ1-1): DTGVSQNPRHKITKRGQNVTFRCDPISEHNRLYWYRQTLGQGPEFLTYFQNEAQLEKSRLLSDRFSAERPKGSFSTLEIQRTEQGDSAMYLCASTPGGGSNTEAFFGQGTRLTVV.

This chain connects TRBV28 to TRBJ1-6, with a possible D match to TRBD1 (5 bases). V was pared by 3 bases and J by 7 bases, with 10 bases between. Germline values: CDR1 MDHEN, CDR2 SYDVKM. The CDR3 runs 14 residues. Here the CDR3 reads CASSFLGGNSPLHF. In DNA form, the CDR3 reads TGTGCCAGCAGTTTTTTGGGGGGAAATTCACCCCTCCACTTT.

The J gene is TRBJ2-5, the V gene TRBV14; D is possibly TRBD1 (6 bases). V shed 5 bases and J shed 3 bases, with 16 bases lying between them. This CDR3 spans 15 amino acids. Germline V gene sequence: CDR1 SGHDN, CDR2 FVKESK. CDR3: CASSTRLGGKETQYF. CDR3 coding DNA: TGTGCCAGCAGCACCCGGTTAGGGGGAAAAGAGACCCAGTACTTC.

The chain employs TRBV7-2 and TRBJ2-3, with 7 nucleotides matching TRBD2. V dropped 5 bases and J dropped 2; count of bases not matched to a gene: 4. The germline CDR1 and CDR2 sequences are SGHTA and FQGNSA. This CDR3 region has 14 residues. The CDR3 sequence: CASSPRGVTDTQYF. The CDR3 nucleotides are TGTGCCAGCAGCCCTCGGGGGGTCACAGATACGCAGTATTTT.

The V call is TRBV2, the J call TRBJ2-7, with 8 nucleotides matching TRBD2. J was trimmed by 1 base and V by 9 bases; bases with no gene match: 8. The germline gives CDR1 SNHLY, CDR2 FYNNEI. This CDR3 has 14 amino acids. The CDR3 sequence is CARGTSGNSYEQYF. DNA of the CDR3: TGTGCCAGGGGAACTAGCGGTAATTCCTACGAGCAGTACTTC.

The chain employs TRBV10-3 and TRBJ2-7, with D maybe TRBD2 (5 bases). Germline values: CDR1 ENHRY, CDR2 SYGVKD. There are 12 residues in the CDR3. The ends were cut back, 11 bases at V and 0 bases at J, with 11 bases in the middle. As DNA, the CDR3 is TGTGCCTCCTCCGGGGTCTCCTACGAGCAGTACTTC. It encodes CASSGVSYEQYF.

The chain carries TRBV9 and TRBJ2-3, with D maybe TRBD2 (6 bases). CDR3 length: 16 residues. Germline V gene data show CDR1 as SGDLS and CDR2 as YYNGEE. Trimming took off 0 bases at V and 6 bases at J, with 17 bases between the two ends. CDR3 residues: CASSVAPGGMRDTQYF. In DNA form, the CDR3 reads TGTGCCAGCAGCGTAGCTCCTGGCGGGATGAGGGATACGCAGTATTTT.

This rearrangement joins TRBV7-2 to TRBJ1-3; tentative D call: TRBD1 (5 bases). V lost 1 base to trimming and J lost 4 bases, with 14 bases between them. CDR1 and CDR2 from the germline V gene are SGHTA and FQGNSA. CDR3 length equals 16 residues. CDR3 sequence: CASSLVGANSGNTIYF. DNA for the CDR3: TGTGCCAGCAGCTTAGTAGGGGCGAACTCCGGAAACACCATATATTTT.

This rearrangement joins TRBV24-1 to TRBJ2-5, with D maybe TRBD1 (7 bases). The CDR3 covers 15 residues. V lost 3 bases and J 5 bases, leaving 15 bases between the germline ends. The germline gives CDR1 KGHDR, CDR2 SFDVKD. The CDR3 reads CATSDEQGRRETQYF. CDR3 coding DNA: TGTGCCACCAGTGATGAACAGGGGAGGAGGGAGACCCAGTACTTC.

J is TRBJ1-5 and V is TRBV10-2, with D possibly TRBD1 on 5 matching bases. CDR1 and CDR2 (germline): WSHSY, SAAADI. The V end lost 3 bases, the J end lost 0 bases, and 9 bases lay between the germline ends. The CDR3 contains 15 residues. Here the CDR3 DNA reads TGCGCCAGCAGTGATGGAGGGGATAGCAATCAGCCCCAGCATTTT. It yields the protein CASSDGGDSNQPQHF.

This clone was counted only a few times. CDR3 coding DNA: TGTGCCAGTAGTATGACAGCTGCAACTAATGAAAAACTGTTTTTT. This gives the protein CASSMTAATNEKLFF. The chain carries TRBV19 and TRBJ1-4, with TRBD1 as a possible D gene (5 bases). V was shortened by 3 bases and J by 0 bases, with 8 bases between the two germline ends. The CDR3 totals 15 residues. CDR1 is LNHDA, CDR2 SQIVND, per germline (reference sequence).

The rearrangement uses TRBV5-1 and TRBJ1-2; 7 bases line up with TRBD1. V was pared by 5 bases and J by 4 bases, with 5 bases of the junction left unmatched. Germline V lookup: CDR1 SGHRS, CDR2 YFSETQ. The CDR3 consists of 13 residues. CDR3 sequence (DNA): TGCGCCAGCAGAACGACAGGGTCCTATGGCTACACCTTC. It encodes CASRTTGSYGYTF. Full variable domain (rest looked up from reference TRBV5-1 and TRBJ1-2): KAGVTQTPRYLIKTRGQQVTLSCSPISGHRSVSWYQQTPGQGLQFLFEYFSETQRNKGNFPGRFSGRQFSNSRSEMNVSTLELGDSALYLCASRTTGSYGYTFGSGTRLTVV.

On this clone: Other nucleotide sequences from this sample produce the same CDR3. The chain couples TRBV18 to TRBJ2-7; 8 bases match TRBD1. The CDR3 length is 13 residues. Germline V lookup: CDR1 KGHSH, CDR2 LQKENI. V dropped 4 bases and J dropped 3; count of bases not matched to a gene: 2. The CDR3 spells CASSLGQDYEQYV. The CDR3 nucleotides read TGTGCCAGCTCACTGGGACAGGACTACGAGCAGTACGTC.

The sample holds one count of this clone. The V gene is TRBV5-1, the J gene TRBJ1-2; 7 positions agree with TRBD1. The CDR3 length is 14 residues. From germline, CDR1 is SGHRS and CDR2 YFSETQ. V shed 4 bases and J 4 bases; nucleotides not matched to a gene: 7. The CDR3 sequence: CASSNAGGTYGYTF. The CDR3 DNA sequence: TGCGCCAGCAGCAATGCAGGGGGAACCTATGGCTACACCTTC.

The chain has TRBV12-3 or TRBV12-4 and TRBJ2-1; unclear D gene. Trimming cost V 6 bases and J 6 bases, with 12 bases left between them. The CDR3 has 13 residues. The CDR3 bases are TGTGCCAGCAGCCTCACTACCATCAATGAGCAGTTCTTC. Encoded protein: CASSLTTINEQFF.

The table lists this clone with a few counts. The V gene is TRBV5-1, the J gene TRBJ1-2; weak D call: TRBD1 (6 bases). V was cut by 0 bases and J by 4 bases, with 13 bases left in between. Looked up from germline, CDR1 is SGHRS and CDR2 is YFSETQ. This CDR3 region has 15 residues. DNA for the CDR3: TGCGCCAGCAGCTTGGACCCAGGGGTGGGCTATGGCTACACCTTC. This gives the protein CASSLDPGVGYGYTF. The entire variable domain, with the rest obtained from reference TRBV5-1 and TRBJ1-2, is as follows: KAGVTQTPRYLIKTRGQQVTLSCSPISGHRSVSWYQQTPGQGLQFLFEYFSETQRNKGNFPGRFSGRQFSNSRSEMNVSTLELGDSALYLCASSLDPGVGYGYTFGSGTRLTVV.

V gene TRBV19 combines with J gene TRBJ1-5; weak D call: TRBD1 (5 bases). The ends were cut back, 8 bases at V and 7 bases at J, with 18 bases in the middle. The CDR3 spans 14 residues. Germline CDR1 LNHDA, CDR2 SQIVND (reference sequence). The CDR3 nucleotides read TGTGCCAGTTCCCCGGCGGGGACTGGACAGCCCCAGCATTTT. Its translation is CASSPAGTGQPQHF.

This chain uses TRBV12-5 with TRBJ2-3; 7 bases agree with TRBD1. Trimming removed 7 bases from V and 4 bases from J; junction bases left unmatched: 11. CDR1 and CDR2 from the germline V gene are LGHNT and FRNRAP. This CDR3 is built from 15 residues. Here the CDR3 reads CASAATGSPADTQYF. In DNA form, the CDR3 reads TGTGCTAGTGCCGCGACAGGGAGTCCCGCAGATACGCAGTATTTT.